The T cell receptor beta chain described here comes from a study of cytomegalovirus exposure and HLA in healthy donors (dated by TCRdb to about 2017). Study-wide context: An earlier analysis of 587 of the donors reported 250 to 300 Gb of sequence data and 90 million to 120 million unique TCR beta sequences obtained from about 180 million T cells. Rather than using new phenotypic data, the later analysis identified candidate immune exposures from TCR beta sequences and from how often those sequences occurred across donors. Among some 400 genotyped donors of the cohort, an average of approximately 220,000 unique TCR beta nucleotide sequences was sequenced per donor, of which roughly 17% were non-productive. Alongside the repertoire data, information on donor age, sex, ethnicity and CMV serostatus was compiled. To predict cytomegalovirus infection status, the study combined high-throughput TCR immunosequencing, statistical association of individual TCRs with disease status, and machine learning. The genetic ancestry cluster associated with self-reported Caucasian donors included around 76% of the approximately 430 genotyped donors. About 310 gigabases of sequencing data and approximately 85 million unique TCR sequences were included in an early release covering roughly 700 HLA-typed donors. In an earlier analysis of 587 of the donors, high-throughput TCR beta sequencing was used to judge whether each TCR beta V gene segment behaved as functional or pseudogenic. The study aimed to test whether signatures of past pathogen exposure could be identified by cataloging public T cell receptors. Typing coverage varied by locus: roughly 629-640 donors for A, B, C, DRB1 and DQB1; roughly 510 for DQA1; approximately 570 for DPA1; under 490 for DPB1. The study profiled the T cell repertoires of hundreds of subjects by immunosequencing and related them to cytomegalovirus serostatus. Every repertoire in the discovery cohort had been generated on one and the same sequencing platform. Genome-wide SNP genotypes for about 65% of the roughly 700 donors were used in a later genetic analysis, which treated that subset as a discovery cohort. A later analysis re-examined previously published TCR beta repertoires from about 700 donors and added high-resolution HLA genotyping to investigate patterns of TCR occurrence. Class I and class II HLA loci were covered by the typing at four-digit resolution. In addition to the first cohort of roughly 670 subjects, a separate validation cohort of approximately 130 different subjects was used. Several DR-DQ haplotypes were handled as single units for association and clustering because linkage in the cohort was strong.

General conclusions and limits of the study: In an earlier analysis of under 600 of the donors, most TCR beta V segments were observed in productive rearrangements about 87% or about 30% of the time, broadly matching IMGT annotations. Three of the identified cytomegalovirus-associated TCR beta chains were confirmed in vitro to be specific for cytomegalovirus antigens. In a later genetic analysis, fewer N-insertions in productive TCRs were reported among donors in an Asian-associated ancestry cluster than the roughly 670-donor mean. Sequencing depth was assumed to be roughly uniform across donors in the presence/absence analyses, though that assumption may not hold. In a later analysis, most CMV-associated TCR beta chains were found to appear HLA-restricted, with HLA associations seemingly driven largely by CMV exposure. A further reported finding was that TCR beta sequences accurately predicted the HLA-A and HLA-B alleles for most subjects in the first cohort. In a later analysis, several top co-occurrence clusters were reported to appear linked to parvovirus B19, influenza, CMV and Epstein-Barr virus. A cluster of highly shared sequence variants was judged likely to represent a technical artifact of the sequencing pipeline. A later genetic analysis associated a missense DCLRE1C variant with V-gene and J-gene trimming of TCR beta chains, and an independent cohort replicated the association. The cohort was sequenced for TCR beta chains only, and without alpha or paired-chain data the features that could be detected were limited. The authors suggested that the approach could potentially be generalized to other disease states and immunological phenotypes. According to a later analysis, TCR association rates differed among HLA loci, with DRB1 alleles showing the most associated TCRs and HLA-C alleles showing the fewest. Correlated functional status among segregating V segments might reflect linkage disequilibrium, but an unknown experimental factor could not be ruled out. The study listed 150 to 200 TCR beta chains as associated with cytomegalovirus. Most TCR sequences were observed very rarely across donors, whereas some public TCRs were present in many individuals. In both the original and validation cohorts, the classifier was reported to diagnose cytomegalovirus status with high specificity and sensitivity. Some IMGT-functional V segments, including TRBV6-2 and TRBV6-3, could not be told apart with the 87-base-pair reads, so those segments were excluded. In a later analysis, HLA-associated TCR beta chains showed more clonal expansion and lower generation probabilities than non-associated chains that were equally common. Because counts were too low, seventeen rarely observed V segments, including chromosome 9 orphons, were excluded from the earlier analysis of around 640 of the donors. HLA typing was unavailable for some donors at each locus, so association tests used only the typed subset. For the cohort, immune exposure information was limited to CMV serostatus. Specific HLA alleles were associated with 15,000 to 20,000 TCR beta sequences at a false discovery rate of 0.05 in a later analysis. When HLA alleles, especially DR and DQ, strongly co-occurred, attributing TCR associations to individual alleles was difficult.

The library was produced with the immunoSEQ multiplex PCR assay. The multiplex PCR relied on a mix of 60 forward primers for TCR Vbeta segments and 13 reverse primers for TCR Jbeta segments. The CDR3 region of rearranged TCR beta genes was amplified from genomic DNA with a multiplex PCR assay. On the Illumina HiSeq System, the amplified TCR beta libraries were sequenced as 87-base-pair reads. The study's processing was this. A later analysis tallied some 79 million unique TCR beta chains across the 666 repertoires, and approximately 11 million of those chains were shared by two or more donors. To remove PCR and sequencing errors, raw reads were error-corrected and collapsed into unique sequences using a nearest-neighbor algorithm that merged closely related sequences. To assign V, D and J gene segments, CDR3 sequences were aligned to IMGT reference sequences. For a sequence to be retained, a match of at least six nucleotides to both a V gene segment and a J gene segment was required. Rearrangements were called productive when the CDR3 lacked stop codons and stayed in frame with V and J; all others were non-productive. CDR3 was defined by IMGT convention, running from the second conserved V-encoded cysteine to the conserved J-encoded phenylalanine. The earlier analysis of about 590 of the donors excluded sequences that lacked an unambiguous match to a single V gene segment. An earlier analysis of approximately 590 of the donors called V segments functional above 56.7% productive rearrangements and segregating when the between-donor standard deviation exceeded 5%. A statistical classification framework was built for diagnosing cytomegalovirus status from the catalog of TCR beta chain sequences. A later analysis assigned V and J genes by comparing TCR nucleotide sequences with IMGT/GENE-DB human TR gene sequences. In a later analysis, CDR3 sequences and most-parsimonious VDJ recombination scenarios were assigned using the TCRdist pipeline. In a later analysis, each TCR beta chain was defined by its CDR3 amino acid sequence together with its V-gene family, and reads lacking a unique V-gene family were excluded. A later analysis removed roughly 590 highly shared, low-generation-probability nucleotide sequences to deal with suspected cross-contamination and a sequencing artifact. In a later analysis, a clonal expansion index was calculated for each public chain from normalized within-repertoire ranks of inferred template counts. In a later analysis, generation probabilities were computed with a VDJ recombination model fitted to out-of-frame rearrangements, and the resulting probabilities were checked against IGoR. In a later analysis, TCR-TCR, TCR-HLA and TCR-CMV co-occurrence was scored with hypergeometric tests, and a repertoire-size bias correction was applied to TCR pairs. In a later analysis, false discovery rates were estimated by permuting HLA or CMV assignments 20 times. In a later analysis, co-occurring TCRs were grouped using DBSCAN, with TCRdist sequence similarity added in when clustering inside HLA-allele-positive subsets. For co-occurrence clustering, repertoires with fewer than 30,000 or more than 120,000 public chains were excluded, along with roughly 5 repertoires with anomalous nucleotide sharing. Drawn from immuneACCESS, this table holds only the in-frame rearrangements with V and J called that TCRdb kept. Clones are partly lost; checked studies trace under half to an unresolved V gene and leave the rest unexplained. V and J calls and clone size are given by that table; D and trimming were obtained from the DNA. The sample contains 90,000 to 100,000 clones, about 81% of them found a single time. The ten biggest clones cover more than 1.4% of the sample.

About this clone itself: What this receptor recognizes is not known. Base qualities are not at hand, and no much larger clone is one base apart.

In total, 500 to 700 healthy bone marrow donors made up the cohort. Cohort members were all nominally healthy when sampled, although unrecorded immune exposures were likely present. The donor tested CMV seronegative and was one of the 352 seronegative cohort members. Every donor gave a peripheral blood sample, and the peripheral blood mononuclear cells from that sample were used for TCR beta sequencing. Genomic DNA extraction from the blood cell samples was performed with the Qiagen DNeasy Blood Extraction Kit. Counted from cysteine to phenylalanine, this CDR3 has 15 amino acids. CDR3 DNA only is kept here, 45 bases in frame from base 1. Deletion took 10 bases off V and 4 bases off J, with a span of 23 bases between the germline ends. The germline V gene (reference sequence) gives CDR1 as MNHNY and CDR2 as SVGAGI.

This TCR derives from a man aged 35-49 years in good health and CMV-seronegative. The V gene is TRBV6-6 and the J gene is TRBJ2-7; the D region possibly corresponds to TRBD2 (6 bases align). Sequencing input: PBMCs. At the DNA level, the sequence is TGTGCCACCGGGGGATACGGAGATCTACATTACGAGCAGTACTTC. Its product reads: CATGGYGDLHYEQYF.